This record covers a single T cell receptor (beta chain). Its cognate antigen has yet to be identified. Per-base qualities were not stored, and no clone one base away is much larger. These data are taken from a study of cytomegalovirus exposure and HLA in healthy donors (dated by TCRdb to about 2017). Regarding the research as a whole: According to an earlier analysis of several hundred of the donors, 200 million or so T cells yielded roughly 100 million unique TCR beta sequences and about 300 Gb of sequence data. An early release covering just under 650 HLA-typed donors comprised approximately 290 gigabases of sequencing data and tens of millions of unique TCR sequences. Among the 398 genotyped donors, around 81% belonged to the genetic ancestry cluster associated with self-reported Caucasian donors. The study was designed to test whether signatures of past pathogen exposure could be identified by cataloging public T cell receptors. The T cell repertoires of 700 or so subjects were profiled by immunosequencing and related to cytomegalovirus serostatus. In addition to the first cohort of around 670 subjects, a separate validation cohort of 130 or so different subjects was used. To predict cytomegalovirus infection status, the study combined high-throughput TCR immunosequencing, statistical association of individual TCRs with disease status, and machine learning. In a later analysis, previously published TCR beta repertoires from several hundred donors were re-analyzed and high-resolution HLA genotyping was added so that TCR occurrence patterns could be studied. Rather than using new phenotypic data, the later analysis identified candidate immune exposures from TCR beta sequences and from how often those sequences occurred across donors. To decide whether each TCR beta V gene segment behaved as functional or pseudogenic, an earlier analysis of several hundred of the donors relied on high-throughput TCR beta sequencing. Alongside the repertoire data, information on donor age, sex, ethnicity and CMV serostatus was compiled. Genome-wide SNP genotypes for about 55% of the roughly 670 donors were used in a later genetic analysis, which treated that subset as a discovery cohort. Every repertoire in the discovery cohort had been generated on one and the same sequencing platform. HLA typing included class I and class II loci at four-digit resolution. The number of typed donors differed by locus: roughly 620-640 for A, B, C, DRB1 and DQB1; 522 for DQA1; around 580 for DPA1; and some 470 for DPB1. A handful of DR-DQ haplotypes were handled as single units for association and clustering because linkage in the cohort was strong. On average, around 240,000 unique TCR beta nucleotide sequences were sequenced per donor among some 430 genotyped donors of the cohort, with roughly 20% of those sequences being non-productive. General study outcomes and caveats: A later analysis found that most CMV-associated TCR beta chains appeared HLA-restricted, with HLA associations seemingly driven largely by CMV exposure. While some public TCRs were present in many individuals, most TCR sequences turned up only very rarely across donors. In vitro tests confirmed that a few of the cytomegalovirus-associated TCR beta chains recognize cytomegalovirus antigens. A cluster of highly shared sequence variants was judged likely to represent a technical artifact of the sequencing pipeline. Cytomegalovirus status was reported to be diagnosed by the classifier with high specificity and sensitivity in both the original and validation cohorts. An association between a missense DCLRE1C variant and V-gene and J-gene trimming of TCR beta chains was found in a later genetic analysis and replicated in an independent cohort. Linkage disequilibrium might explain the correlated functional status among segregating V segments, but an unknown experimental factor could not be excluded. In a later analysis, TCR association rates were found to vary across HLA loci, with the most associated TCRs seen for DRB1 alleles and the fewest for HLA-C alleles. Several of the top co-occurrence clusters appeared to be linked to parvovirus B19, influenza, CMV and Epstein-Barr virus, according to a later analysis. The authors suggested that the approach could potentially be extended to other disease states and immunological phenotypes. Compared with equally common non-associated chains, HLA-associated TCR beta chains in a later analysis were more clonally expanded and had lower generation probabilities. Because counts were too low, roughly 18 rarely observed V segments, including chromosome 9 orphons, were left out of the earlier analysis of roughly 600 of the donors. At a false discovery rate of 0.05, a later analysis linked about 16,000 TCR beta sequences to specific HLA alleles. HLA typing was unavailable for some donors at each locus, so association tests used only the typed subset. This cohort had only TCR beta chains sequenced, and the lack of alpha or paired-chain data limited which features could be detected. The study listed 164 TCR beta chains as associated with cytomegalovirus. An earlier analysis of approximately 540 of the donors showed that most TCR beta V segments appeared in productive rearrangements either about 87% or about 30% of the time, which broadly matched IMGT annotations. For the cohort, immune exposure information was limited to CMV serostatus. The presence/absence analyses assumed that sequencing depth was roughly uniform across donors, and that assumption may not be true. Compared with the approximately 600-donor mean, donors in an Asian-associated ancestry cluster had fewer N-insertions in productive TCRs, according to a later genetic analysis. A further reported finding was that TCR beta sequences accurately predicted the HLA-A and HLA-B alleles for most subjects in the first cohort. Some IMGT-functional V segments, including TRBV6-2 and TRBV6-3, could not be told apart with the 87-base-pair reads, so those segments were excluded. When HLA alleles, especially DR and DQ, strongly co-occurred, attributing TCR associations to individual alleles was difficult.

The germline V and J ends show losses of 4 bases and 1 base respectively, and no gene match explains 7 bases of the junction. From a lookup of the germline V gene, CDR1 and CDR2 are SGDLS and YYNGEE. Including the terminal cysteine and phenylalanine, the CDR3 comprises 16 residues. Solely the CDR3 DNA is kept, with 48 bases framed from the first base. Libraries were built with the immunoSEQ multiplex PCR assay. For the multiplex PCR, a mixture combining 60 forward primers for TCR Vbeta segments and 13 reverse primers for TCR Jbeta segments was used. The CDR3 region of rearranged TCR beta genes was amplified from genomic DNA by a multiplex PCR assay. The Illumina HiSeq System was used to sequence the amplified TCR beta libraries as 87-base-pair reads. As for the authors' bioinformatics: A later analysis tallied 75 million to 95 million unique TCR beta chains across the 610 or so repertoires, and approximately 11 million of those chains were shared by two or more donors. A nearest-neighbor algorithm error-corrected the raw reads and collapsed the reads into unique sequences, merging closely related sequences to remove PCR and sequencing errors. Alignment of CDR3 sequences to IMGT reference sequences was used to assign V, D and J gene segments. For a sequence to be retained, a match of at least six nucleotides to both a V gene segment and a J gene segment was required. Rearrangements were called productive when the CDR3 lacked stop codons and stayed in frame with V and J; all others were non-productive. CDR3 was defined by IMGT convention, running from the second conserved V-encoded cysteine to the conserved J-encoded phenylalanine. The earlier analysis of roughly 590 of the donors excluded sequences that lacked an unambiguous match to a single V gene segment. An earlier analysis of under 750 of the donors called V segments functional above 56.7% productive rearrangements and segregating when the between-donor standard deviation exceeded 5%. A statistical classification framework was built for diagnosing cytomegalovirus status from the catalog of TCR beta chain sequences. In a later analysis, V and J genes were assigned by comparing TCR nucleotide sequences against IMGT/GENE-DB human TR gene sequences. Using the TCRdist pipeline, a later analysis assigned CDR3 sequences along with most-parsimonious VDJ recombination scenarios. In a later analysis, every TCR beta chain was defined by the combination of its CDR3 amino acid sequence and its V-gene family, and reads without a unique V-gene family were dropped. In a later analysis, approximately 640 highly shared, low-generation-probability nucleotide sequences were removed to address suspected cross-contamination and a sequencing artifact. A later analysis calculated a clonal expansion index for each public chain from normalized within-repertoire ranks of inferred template counts. A later analysis computed generation probabilities with a VDJ recombination model fitted to out-of-frame rearrangements, and checked the results against IGoR. In a later analysis, hypergeometric tests were used to score TCR-TCR, TCR-HLA and TCR-CMV co-occurrence, with a repertoire-size bias correction applied to TCR pairs. To estimate false discovery rates, a later analysis permuted the HLA or CMV assignments 20 times. In a later analysis, co-occurring TCRs were grouped using DBSCAN, and TCRdist sequence similarity was added for clustering within HLA-allele-positive subsets. For co-occurrence clustering, repertoires with fewer than 30,000 or more than 120,000 public chains were excluded, along with a handful of repertoires with anomalous nucleotide sharing. TCRdb took this table from immuneACCESS and kept in-frame rearrangements with V and J called. Such tables lack part of the clones; where checked against another copy, unresolved V genes explain under half of the gap, and the rest is unexplained. V and J calls and clone size are those listed in that table; D and trimming were worked out from the DNA. Recorded for this sample are around 280,000 clones; 70% to 90% of them occurred a single time. The leading ten clones occupy about 2% of the sample.

The cohort was made up of 500 to 800 healthy bone marrow donors. At the time of sampling, every cohort member was nominally healthy, though immune exposures that went unrecorded were likely present. The donor tested CMV seronegative and was one of the 352 seronegative cohort members. Every donor gave a peripheral blood sample, and the peripheral blood mononuclear cells from that sample were used for TCR beta sequencing. Genomic DNA was extracted from the blood cell samples with the Qiagen DNeasy Blood Extraction Kit. Sequencing used PBMCs. The chain links TRBV9 with TRBJ2-2; the junction holds 7 bases that match TRBD1. The receptor's source is a woman under 30 in good health and CMV-seronegative. The DNA is TGTGCCAGCAGCCCACGGACAGGCAAGAACACCGGGGAGCTGTTTTTT. It translates to CASSPRTGKNTGELFF.